The present T cell receptor beta chain was sequenced within a study of blood T cell repertoires in COVID-19. Looking at the study overall: Sources were T cells, B-cell-depleted T cells, or PBMCs; the material itself was cDNA or gDNA.

The ends were cut back, 2 bases at V and 7 bases at J, with 9 bases in the middle. CDR3 length equals 13 residues. Germline-derived CDR1 and CDR2 are SEHNR and FQNEAQ (reference sequence). Methods used by the authors: For nucleated cells, counts were estimated from reference gene primer amplification. The assay was immunoSEQ multiplex PCR, and TCRdb's table has in-frame clones only and misses some. V, J and clone size are those of that table, while D and trimming were read from the DNA. This sample yields about 98,000 clones, of which around 90% are seen a single time; around 2% belongs to the top ten.

Source material: peripheral blood. The chain is built from TRBV7-9 and TRBJ2-1; tentatively, D is TRBD2 (5 bases). The receptor's source is a man aged 50 to 60 with active COVID-19. CDR3 sequence: CASSLSSGNEQFF. The CDR3 DNA sequence: TGTGCCAGCAGCTTAAGTTCGGGGAATGAGCAGTTCTTC.